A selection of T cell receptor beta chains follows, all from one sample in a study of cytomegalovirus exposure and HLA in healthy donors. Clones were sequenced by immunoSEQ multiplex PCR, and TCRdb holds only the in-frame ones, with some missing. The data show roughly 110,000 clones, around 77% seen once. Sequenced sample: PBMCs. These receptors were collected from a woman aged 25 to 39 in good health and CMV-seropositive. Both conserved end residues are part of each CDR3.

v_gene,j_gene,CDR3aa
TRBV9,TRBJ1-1,CASSVAGQGSTEAFF
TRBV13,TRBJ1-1,CASSSDSEAFF
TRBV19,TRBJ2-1,CASNDLAGGVYEQFF
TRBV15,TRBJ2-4,CATSRDGGSNKNIQYF
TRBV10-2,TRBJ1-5,CASSEPRSIVAQHF
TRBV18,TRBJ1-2,CASSIQGDYGYTF
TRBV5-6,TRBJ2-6,CASSRGGSGANVLTF
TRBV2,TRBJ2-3,CASSEGGTRTDTQYF
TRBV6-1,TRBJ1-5,CASKEGGGILQPQHF
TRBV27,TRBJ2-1,CASIQDPYREIGNEQFF
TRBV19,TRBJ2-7,CASSISGQGAASEQYF
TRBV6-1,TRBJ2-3,CASSERGTKDRSTDTQYF
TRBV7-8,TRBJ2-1,CASSFGGAAYNEQFF
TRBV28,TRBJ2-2,CASSLWRLAGGPGELFF
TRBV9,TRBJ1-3,CASSVDRGSGNTIYF
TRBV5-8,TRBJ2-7,CASSWTGYEQYF
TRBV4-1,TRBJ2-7,CASSQAGSASYEQYF
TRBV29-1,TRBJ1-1,CSVLLLPGVGTEAFF
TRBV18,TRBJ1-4,CASSPRPVSPGGEKLFF
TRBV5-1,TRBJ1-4,CASSLGQKNEKLFF